This TCR beta chain was captured in a study of T cells in Graves' hyperthyroidism and ophthalmopathy. Study outcomes and limitations: Researchers found most expanded thyroid clonotypes above 0.001 in blood as well.

The CDR3 extends over 16 amino acids. Germline values: CDR1 SGHRS, CDR2 YFSETQ. Trimming at V came to 0 bases and at J to 14 bases, leaving 13 bases not matched to a gene. At least ten counts were recorded for this clonotype. What it binds is not known. Extraction of PBMCs used roughly 9.6 ml of fresh peripheral blood. Authors of the study amplified TCR beta CDR3 regions from RNA transcripts. Using the HTBI primer set, a first-round RT-PCR was run on the TCR CDR3. TCRdb analysed the multiplex PCR reads with MiXCR anew, one entry per CDR3 protein. This sample has fewer than 500,000 distinct CDR3 sequences, with approximately 14% found just once.

Sequences were obtained from blood. The receptor comes from a woman aged 25 to 39 with Graves' ophthalmopathy. The V gene is TRBV5-1, the J gene TRBJ1-6; 8 bases line up with TRBD1. The chain's CDR3 is CASSLEAGQGWGSLHF. The DNA of the CDR3 is TGCGCCAGCAGCTTGGAAGCCGGACAGGGATGGGGGTCCCTCCACTTT.